This TCR beta chain was captured by sequencing in a study of blood T cells in healthy people across ages. Overall study results and limits: Age advanced and TCR beta diversity per million T cells fell, roughly linearly.

In the case of this clonotype: Antigen unknown.

It was with a sample-barcoded 5' primer and a J-beta primer mix that a second PCR of roughly 7 to 12 cycles was run. MiXCR was run by TCRdb on the 5' RACE reads, yielding one entry per CDR3 protein. The repertoire holds 950,000 to 1,200,000 distinct CDR3 sequences, with roughly two fifths as singletons. Germline lookup yields CDR1 GTSNPN and CDR2 SVGIG (reference sequence). The J segment lost 11 bases and the V segment lost 2 bases, leaving 14 bases of the junction unmatched. The CDR3 runs to 16 residues. The specimen was blood. V gene TRBV30 combines with J gene TRBJ2-5; 13 positions agree with TRBD2. The receptor was isolated from a man younger than 30 in good health. The CDR3 DNA sequence: TGTGCCTGGAGTCCCCCCGGACTAGCGGGGGTAAATGAGCAGTACTTC. Amino acids: CAWSPPGLAGVNEQYF.